The T cell receptor beta chain described here comes from a study of control samples from healthy donors and cancer patients. Per the germline V gene, CDR1 is LNHNV and CDR2 is YYDKDF (reference sequence). Trimming took 3 bases from V and 3 from J; bases not matched to a gene: 18. This CDR3 contains 19 residues. This table comes from immunoSEQ multiplex PCR, and its TCRdb copy is limited to in-frame clones, with some not included. The table lists 150,000 to 200,000 clones, roughly 93% of them singletons. The rearrangement joins TRBV15 to TRBJ1-2, with 8 bases aligning to TRBD1. The TCR sequence derives from a woman aged 60-75 years in good health. Sequencing input: blood. The CDR3 DNA reads TGTGCCACCAGCAGTCCCTTACCACGCTCCCGGGACAGGTACTATGGCTACACCTTC. It translates to CATSSPLPRSRDRYYGYTF.